The clone carrying this T cell receptor beta chain occurred a few times. Antigen specificity is unknown. The data belong to a study of human T cells and chemical hapten exposure. Notes on the study in general: Expanded TCRs grouped into significantly more large CDR3 similarity clusters than controls produced.

For the library, individual cDNA molecules each received unique molecular identifiers. TCRdb independently ran MiXCR on the RACE reads; one entry per CDR3 protein. The sample yields around 300,000 distinct CDR3 sequences, 5% to 6.5% seen once. Documented time point: pre-sensitization, week 0. Described treatment: therapeutic diphenylcyclopropenone sensitization with weekly scalp DPC. This receptor was taken from a woman between 18 and 30 years old with alopecia areata. Some clones in this sample may be carry-over from other donors' samples. The input for sequencing was whole blood, taken in connection with sensitization to the hapten diphenylcyclopropenone (DPC).

CDR3 sequence: CASSLGAFEYF. CDR3 DNA: TGTGCCAGCAGCCTAGGAGCGTTCGAGTATTTT. This chain joins TRBV28 and TRBJ2-3; D unresolved. The CDR3 extends over 11 amino acids. The V end was cut by 6 bases, the J end by 13 bases, with 14 bases between. Germline V gene data show CDR1 as MDHEN and CDR2 as SYDVKM.